Each of the 19 T cell receptor beta chains below was sequenced from the same sample in a study of cytomegalovirus exposure and HLA in healthy donors. The PCR employed 60 Vbeta primers together with 13 Jbeta primers. Libraries were prepared by immunoSEQ multiplex PCR; TCRdb keeps only in-frame clonotypes and omits some of them. The sample contains around 230,000 clones, about three quarters of which appear only once. The sample comprised PBMCs. The receptors shown here come from a male donor in good health and CMV-seronegative.

The genes are TRBV6-4 and TRBJ2-2; D uncertain. The V and J ends lost 3 bases and 0 bases respectively, with 11 bases between them. Germline CDR1 reads MRHNA; CDR2 reads SNTAGT. This CDR3 region has 16 residues. In DNA form, the CDR3 reads TGTGCCAGCAGTGAAGTTCACCGCGCGAACACCGGGGAGCTGTTTTTT. Protein sequence: CASSEVHRANTGELFF.

The J gene is TRBJ1-1, the V gene TRBV19; TRBD1 is a possible D gene (6 bases). The V and J ends lost 5 bases and 6 bases respectively, with 13 bases between them. Germline V gene sequence: CDR1 LNHDA, CDR2 SQIVND (reference sequence). The CDR3 spans 13 residues. CDR3 in DNA: TGTGCCAGTAGTCTACAGGGTAGCGCTGAAGCTTTCTTT. As protein: CASSLQGSAEAFF. Drawing the rest from reference TRBV19 and TRBJ1-1, the complete variable domain is DGGITQSPKYLFRKEGQNVTLSCEQNLNHDAMYWYRQDPGQGLRLIYYSQIVNDFQKGDIAEGYSVSREKKESFPLTVTSAQKNPTAFYLCASSLQGSAEAFFGQGTRLTVV.

This clone appeared a single time. V gene TRBV4-3 combines with J gene TRBJ2-1; 10 bases are shared with TRBD2. This CDR3 has 16 amino acids. V lost 0 bases to trimming and J lost 6 bases; unmatched junction nucleotides: 5. CDR1 is LGHNA and CDR2 is YSLEER in the germline V gene. The CDR3 is CASSQEERGGFNEQFF. CDR3 DNA: TGCGCCAGCAGCCAAGAAGAGCGGGGGGGGTTCAATGAGCAGTTCTTC.

The V call is TRBV5-4, the J call TRBJ2-7; no clear D. V was pared by 4 bases and J by 0 bases, with 14 bases between. This CDR3 spans 15 amino acids. Germline assignment: CDR1 SGHNT and CDR2 YYREEE (reference sequence). CDR3 sequence (DNA): TGTGCCAGCAGCCCCATGTCAGGTTTCTCCTACGAGCAGTACTTC. It is translated as CASSPMSGFSYEQYF.

V usage is TRBV27 and J usage is TRBJ2-7, with 8 nucleotides matching TRBD2. CDR1 is MNHEY and CDR2 is SMNVEV in the germline V gene (reference sequence). The CDR3 loop spans 13 amino acids. V dropped 4 bases and J dropped 2; count of bases not matched to a gene: 1. The CDR3, as DNA: TGTGCCAGCAGTTACGGGGGGGCCTACGAGCAGTACTTC. This encodes CASSYGGAYEQYF.

The genes are TRBV10-3 and TRBJ1-2; D might be TRBD1 (6 bases). V gave up 6 bases and J gave up 5 bases, with 13 bases separating them. The CDR3 is 13 residues long. CDR1 and CDR2 from the germline V gene are ENHRY and SYGVKD. The CDR3: CAIRRRTEYGYTF. The CDR3 nucleotides are TGTGCCATCAGAAGAAGGACAGAATATGGCTACACCTTC.

The chain is built from TRBV28 and TRBJ2-7; D uncertain. Germline V gene data show CDR1 as MDHEN and CDR2 as SYDVKM. This CDR3 is built from 15 residues. V dropped 6 bases and J dropped 4 bases, with 19 bases sitting between them. The CDR3 sequence is CASRAFRELSYEQYF. The CDR3 region has the DNA TGTGCCAGCAGAGCGTTCCGCGAACTATCTTACGAGCAGTACTTC.

The genes are TRBV18 and TRBJ1-2; D unresolved. This CDR3 contains 16 residues. Trimming took 3 bases from V and 8 from J, leaving 22 bases between them. CDR1 is KGHSH and CDR2 is LQKENI in the germline V gene. The CDR3 protein is CASSPTTGNIPWGYTF. In nucleotides, the CDR3 is TGTGCCAGCTCACCTACCACGGGGAATATCCCCTGGGGCTACACCTTC.

The chain carries TRBV11-2 and TRBJ1-4; D may be TRBD1 (5 bases). Trimming took off 2 bases at V and 0 bases at J, with 10 bases between the two ends. CDR3 length equals 16 residues. In germline, CDR1 is SGHAT, CDR2 FQNNGV. CDR3 nucleotide sequence: TGTGCCAGCAGCTTACTCATACAGGCAACTAATGAAAAACTGTTTTTT. It translates to CASSLLIQATNEKLFF.

A single count supports this clone. The chain uses TRBV5-1 and TRBJ2-3, with 7 bases that match TRBD2. V gave up 3 bases and J gave up 3 bases; unmatched junction bases: 7. Germline-derived CDR1 and CDR2 are SGHRS and YFSETQ. This CDR3 spans 15 amino acids. This CDR3 is CASSSLGLQTDTQYF. As DNA, the CDR3 is TGCGCCAGCAGCTCACTGGGACTACAGACAGATACGCAGTATTTT.

The chain joins TRBV7-9 to TRBJ1-6; 10 nucleotides align to TRBD1. The V segment lost 4 bases and the J segment 9 bases; nucleotides outside the gene matches: 6. The V gene's germline CDR1 is SEHNR and CDR2 FQNEAQ (reference sequence). The CDR3 covers 15 residues. The CDR3 region is CASSSRDRGSSPLHF. The DNA for the CDR3 is TGTGCCAGCAGCTCACGGGACAGGGGTTCTTCACCCCTCCACTTT.

J is TRBJ2-7 and V is TRBV2, with 10 bases lining up with TRBD1. The ends lost 4 bases at V and 5 bases at J; junction bases unmatched: 2. This CDR3 spans 13 amino acids. Germline V lookup: CDR1 SNHLY, CDR2 FYNNEI. The CDR3, as DNA: TGTGCCAGCAGTGGGGACAGGGGCGACGAGCAGTACTTC. It specifies CASSGDRGDEQYF. The variable domain in full, with the rest retrieved from reference TRBV2 and TRBJ2-7, is EPEVTQTPSHQVTQMGQEVILRCVPISNHLYFYWYRQILGQKVEFLVSFYNNEISEKSEIFDDQFSVERPDGSNFTLKIRSTKLEDSAMYFCASSGDRGDEQYFGPGTRLTVT.

This chain uses TRBV9 with TRBJ1-5; weak D call: TRBD1 (5 bases). V gave up 7 bases and J gave up 4 bases, with 18 bases separating them. CDR1 and CDR2 from the germline V gene are SGDLS and YYNGEE. The CDR3 is 15 amino acids. The CDR3 coding sequence is TGTGCCAGCGGCGACGGGGGGGGGTTGAATCAGCCCCAGCATTTT. Residues: CASGDGGGLNQPQHF. Looking up the rest from reference TRBV9 and TRBJ1-5 gives the full variable domain: DSGVTQTPKHLITATGQRVTLRCSPRSGDLSVYWYQQSLDQGLQFLIQYYNGEERAKGNILERFSAQQFPDLHSELNLSSLELGDSALYFCASGDGGGLNQPQHFGDGTRLSIL.

CDR3 residues: CASSYGAGGYNEQFF. DNA of the CDR3: TGTGCCAGCAGTTATGGTGCGGGGGGTTACAATGAGCAGTTCTTC. The chain links TRBV28 to TRBJ2-1; 8 bases line up with TRBD2. CDR1 MDHEN and CDR2 SYDVKM come from the germline V gene. The length of the CDR3 is 15 residues. The V segment lost 4 bases and the J segment 4 bases; nucleotides outside the gene matches: 6.

In DNA, the CDR3 is TGCGCCAGCAGCTTGACCCCCCCGGGGACAGGGGGTGGGGATGGCTACACCTTC. Protein: CASSLTPPGTGGGDGYTF. The chain combines TRBV5-1 with TRBJ1-2; 11 nucleotides align to TRBD1. The V segment lost 1 base and the J segment 6 bases; nucleotides outside the gene matches: 14. There are 18 residues in the CDR3. The germline V gene has CDR1 SGHRS and CDR2 YFSETQ.

DNA for the CDR3: TGCGCCAGCAGCAACCGGGACAGGGATTTCACAGATACGCAGTATTTT. Protein sequence: CASSNRDRDFTDTQYF. This rearrangement joins TRBV5-1 to TRBJ2-3; 9 nucleotides match TRBD1. Germline V CDR1 and CDR2: SGHRS, YFSETQ. The trim removed 4 bases at V and 2 bases at J, leaving 8 bases unmatched. There are 16 residues in the CDR3.

This rearrangement joins TRBV27 to TRBJ2-7, with 9 bases fitting TRBD1. The V segment lost 4 bases and the J segment 2 bases; nucleotides outside the gene matches: 15. This CDR3 has 18 amino acids. CDR1 is MNHEY, CDR2 SMNVEV, per germline (reference sequence). The CDR3 DNA sequence: TGTGCCAGCAGTTCCTATTACTCCGGGACAGGGTATCCCTACGAGCAGTACTTC. This codes for CASSSYYSGTGYPYEQYF.

The V call is TRBV7-9, the J call TRBJ2-5; 12 positions agree with TRBD1. Losses at the gene ends were 5 bases for V and 11 bases for J; bases not matched to a gene: 12. Germline V CDR1 and CDR2: SEHNR, FQNEAQ (reference sequence). There are 15 residues in the CDR3. DNA of the CDR3: TGTGCCAGCAGCCCCCCCGGGACAGGGGGCAAAGAGCAGTACTTC. Its translation: CASSPPGTGGKEQYF.

The chain joins TRBV29-1 to TRBJ1-1; a possible D gene is TRBD1 (5 bases). The CDR3 length is 13 residues. Germline assignment: CDR1 SQVTM and CDR2 ANQGSEA. Trimming cost V 5 bases and J 4 bases, with 14 bases left between them. The CDR3 loop is CSVLRQLATEAFF. The CDR3 DNA follows: TGCAGCGTTCTCAGACAGCTGGCCACTGAAGCTTTCTTT.